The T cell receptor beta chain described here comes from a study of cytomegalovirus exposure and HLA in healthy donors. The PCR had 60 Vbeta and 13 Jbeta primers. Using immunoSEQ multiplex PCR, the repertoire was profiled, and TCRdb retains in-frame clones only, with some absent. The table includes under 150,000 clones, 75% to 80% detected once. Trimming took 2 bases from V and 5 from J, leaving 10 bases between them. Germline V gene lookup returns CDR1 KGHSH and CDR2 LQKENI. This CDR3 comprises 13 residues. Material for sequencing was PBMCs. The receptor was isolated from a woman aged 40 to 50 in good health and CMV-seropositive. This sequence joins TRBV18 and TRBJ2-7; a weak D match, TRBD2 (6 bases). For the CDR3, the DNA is TGTGCCAGCTCACCATGGACGGGGGACGAGCAGTACTTC. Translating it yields CASSPWTGDEQYF.